The 4 T cell receptor beta chains reported below all come from one sample, sequenced in a study of shared clonotypes between healthy human individuals. In the naive CD8 group, cells lacked CD45RO and were positively selected for CCR7, so terminally differentiated effector memory CD45RA+ cells were left out. The repertoire was sequenced with immunoSEQ multiplex PCR; TCRdb's copy has only in-frame clones and lacks some. The table shows about 680,000 clones, with about 91% occurring only once. Sample: naive CD8+ T cells sorted from blood. These receptors were obtained from a man aged 30 to 39 in good health.

The genes are TRBV6-1 and TRBJ2-7, with D possibly being TRBD1 or TRBD2 (5 bases each). Trimming took off 4 bases at V and 0 bases at J, with 7 bases between the two ends. The length of the CDR3 is 13 residues. CDR1 and CDR2 (germline): MNHNS, SASEGT. The CDR3 spells CASSVGTSYEQYF. CDR3 bases: TGTGCCAGCAGTGTGGGGACCTCCTACGAGCAGTACTTC.

This clone was observed a handful of times. In this CDR3 the conserved last residue, phenylalanine or tryptophan, is missing, so a read error is likely. The DNA is left out, because the CDR3 cannot be placed on it with certainty; the CDR3 is given as TCRdb lists it. The chain carries TRBV5-1 and TRBJ2-7. The CDR3 length is 13 residues, termini included. CDR1 and CDR2 (germline): SGHRS, YFSETQ. CDR3 sequence reads: CASRLWTENREIP.

The rearrangement uses TRBV4-1 and TRBJ2-7; perhaps TRBD1 as D (5 bases). The CDR3 extends over 14 amino acids. Deletions cut 8 bases from V and 0 bases from J, with 14 bases between. CDR1 and CDR2 (germline): MGHRA, YSYEKL. CDR3 bases: TGCGCCAGCGGGGCGGACATAGCCTCCTACGAGCAGTACTTC. This gives the protein CASGADIASYEQYF.

The V call is TRBV29-1, the J call TRBJ2-2; 13 bases align to TRBD2. Germline-derived CDR1 and CDR2 are SQVTM and ANQGSEA. V was clipped by 5 bases and J by 5 bases; unmatched bases: 5. This CDR3 contains 15 residues. CDR3 sequence (DNA): TGCAGCGTTACTAGCGGGAGGGCCGAGACCGGGGAGCTGTTTTTT. Protein: CSVTSGRAETGELFF.